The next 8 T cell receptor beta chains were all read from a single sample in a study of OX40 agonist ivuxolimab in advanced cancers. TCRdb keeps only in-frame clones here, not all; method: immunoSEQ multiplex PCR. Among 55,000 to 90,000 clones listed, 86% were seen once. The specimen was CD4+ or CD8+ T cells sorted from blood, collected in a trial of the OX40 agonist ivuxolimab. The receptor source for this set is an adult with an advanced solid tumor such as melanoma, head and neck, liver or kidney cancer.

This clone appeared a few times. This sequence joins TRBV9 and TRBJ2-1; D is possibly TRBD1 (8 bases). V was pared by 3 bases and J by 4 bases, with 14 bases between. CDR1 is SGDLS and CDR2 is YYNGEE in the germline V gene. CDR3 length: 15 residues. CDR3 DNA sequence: TGTGCCAGCAGCGGACAGGGGAGGGAATACAATGAGCAGTTCTTC. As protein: CASSGQGREYNEQFF.

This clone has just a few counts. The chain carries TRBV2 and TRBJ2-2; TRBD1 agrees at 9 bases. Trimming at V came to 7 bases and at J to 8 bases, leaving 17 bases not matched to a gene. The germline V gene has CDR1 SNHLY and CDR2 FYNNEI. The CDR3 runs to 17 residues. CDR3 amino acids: CASTPLAGQGLTGELFF. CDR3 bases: TGTGCCAGCACCCCACTGGCAGGACAGGGGCTTACTGGGGAGCTGTTTTTT.

The CDR3 nucleotides read TGTGCCAGGCCTGACCGGCGGGAAGAGACCCAGTACTTC. Its protein is CARPDRREETQYF. The chain uses TRBV6-4 and TRBJ2-5, with D perhaps TRBD2 (5 bases). Between the trimmed V and J ends, which lost 9 bases and 3 bases, there was a span of 14 bases. The CDR3 spans 13 residues. Germline V gene lookup returns CDR1 MRHNA and CDR2 SNTAGT.

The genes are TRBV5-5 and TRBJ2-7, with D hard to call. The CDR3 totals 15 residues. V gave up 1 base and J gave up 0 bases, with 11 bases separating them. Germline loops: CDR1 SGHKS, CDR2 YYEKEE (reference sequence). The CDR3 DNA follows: TGTGCCAGCAGCTTGTCAGCAGGAGACTCCTACGAGCAGTACTTC. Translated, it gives CASSLSAGDSYEQYF.

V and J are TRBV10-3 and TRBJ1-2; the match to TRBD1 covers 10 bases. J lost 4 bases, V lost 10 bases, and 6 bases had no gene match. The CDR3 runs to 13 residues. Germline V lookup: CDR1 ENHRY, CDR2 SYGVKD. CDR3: CATDRGLGYGYTF. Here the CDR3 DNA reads TGTGCCACCGACAGGGGGCTCGGCTATGGCTACACCTTC.

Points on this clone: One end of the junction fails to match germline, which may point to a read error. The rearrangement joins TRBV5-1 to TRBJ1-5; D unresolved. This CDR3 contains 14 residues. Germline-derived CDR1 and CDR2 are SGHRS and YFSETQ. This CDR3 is CASRLARHNQPQHF. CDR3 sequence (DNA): TGCGCCAGCAGATTGGCCAGGCACAATCAGCCCCAGCATTTT.

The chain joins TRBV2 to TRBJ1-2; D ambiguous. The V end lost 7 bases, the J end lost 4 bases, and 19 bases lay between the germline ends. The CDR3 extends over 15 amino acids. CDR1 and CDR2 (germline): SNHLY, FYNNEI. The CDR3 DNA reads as TGTGCCAGCACGAGGGTATTTAGCGGTGGCTATGGCTACACCTTC. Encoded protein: CASTRVFSGGYGYTF.

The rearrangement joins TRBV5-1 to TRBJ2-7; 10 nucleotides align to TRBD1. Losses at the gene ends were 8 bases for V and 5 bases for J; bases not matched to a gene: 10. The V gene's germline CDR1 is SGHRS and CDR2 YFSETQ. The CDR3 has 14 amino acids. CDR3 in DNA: TGCGCCAGTTACCGGGACAGGGGAGTCGACGAGCAGTACTTC. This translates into CASYRDRGVDEQYF.